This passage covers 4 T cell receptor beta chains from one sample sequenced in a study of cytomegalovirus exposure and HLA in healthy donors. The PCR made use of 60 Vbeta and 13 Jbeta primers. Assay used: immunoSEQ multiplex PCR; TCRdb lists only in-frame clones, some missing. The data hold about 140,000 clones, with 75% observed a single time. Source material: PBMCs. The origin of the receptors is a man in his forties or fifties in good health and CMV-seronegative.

The CDR3 sequence is CASSPGTSTREQYF. The CDR3, as DNA: TGTGCCAGCAGTCCCGGGACAAGCACGCGGGAGCAGTACTTC. The chain employs TRBV6-6 and TRBJ2-7; D might be TRBD1 (6 bases). The germline CDR1 and CDR2 sequences are MNHNY and SVGAGI (reference sequence). The CDR3 runs to 14 residues. With 5 bases removed from V and 7 bases from J, the gap between germline ends came to 18 bases.

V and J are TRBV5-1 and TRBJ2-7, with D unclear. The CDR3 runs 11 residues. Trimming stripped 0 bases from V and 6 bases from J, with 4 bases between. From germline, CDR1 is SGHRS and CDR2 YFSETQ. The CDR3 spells CASSLESEQYF. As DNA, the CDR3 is TGCGCCAGCAGCTTGGAGAGCGAGCAGTACTTC.

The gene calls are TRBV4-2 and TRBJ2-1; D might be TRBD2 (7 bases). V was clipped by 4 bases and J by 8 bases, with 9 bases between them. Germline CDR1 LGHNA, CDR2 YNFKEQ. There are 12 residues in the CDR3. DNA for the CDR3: TGTGCCAGCAGCCCGGGGGGCGATGAGCAGTTCTTC. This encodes CASSPGGDEQFF.

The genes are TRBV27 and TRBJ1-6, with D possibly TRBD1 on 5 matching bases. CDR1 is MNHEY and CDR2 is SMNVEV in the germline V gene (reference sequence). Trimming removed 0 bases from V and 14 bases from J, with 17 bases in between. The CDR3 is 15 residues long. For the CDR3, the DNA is TGTGCCAGCAGTTTATCTCGCAGGGCCCTAGGCACCCTCCACTTT. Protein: CASSLSRRALGTLHF.